A single sample gave rise to the 26 T cell receptor beta chains below, sequenced in a study of blood T cells in healthy people across ages. Using a J-beta primer mix together with a sample-barcoded 5' primer, a second PCR was run for roughly 6 to 11 cycles. Using its own MiXCR run on the 5' RACE reads, TCRdb lists one record per CDR3 protein. Of about 670,000 distinct CDR3 sequences in the sample, approximately 40% were seen once. Sequencing used blood. The source is a man older than 75 in good health.

V usage is TRBV5-5 and J usage is TRBJ2-3, with 7 bases aligning to TRBD1. CDR3 length: 13 amino acids. V lost 4 bases to trimming and J lost 6 bases; unmatched junction nucleotides: 5. Germline-derived CDR1 and CDR2 are SGHKS and YYEKEE (reference sequence). This chain's CDR3 is CASSAGTVDTQYF. The CDR3 DNA sequence: TGTGCCAGCAGCGCTGGGACAGTTGATACGCAGTATTTT.

This chain joins TRBV20-1 and TRBJ2-3, with TRBD1 matching over 10 bases. Per germline, CDR1 DFQATT and CDR2 SNEGSKA (reference sequence). V lost 5 bases, J lost 4 bases, and 9 bases stayed unmatched. The CDR3 is 15 amino acids. The DNA for the CDR3 is TGCAGTGCTCCGCGGGGACAGGGGACCGCAGATACGCAGTATTTT. Its protein product is CSAPRGQGTADTQYF.

At least ten counts were recorded for this clonotype. V is TRBV7-2 and J is TRBJ1-2; TRBD1 might be the D (5 bases). CDR3 length: 14 residues. The V end was cut by 2 bases, the J end by 4 bases, with 11 bases between. CDR1 and CDR2 from the germline V gene are SGHTA and FQGNSA. As DNA, the CDR3 is TGTGCCAGCAGCTTACCGGACATGAGCTATGGCTACACCTTC. This gives the protein CASSLPDMSYGYTF.

The rearrangement links TRBV7-2 to TRBJ2-3; 8 bases fit TRBD2. Germline assignment: CDR1 SGHTA and CDR2 FQGNSA. The CDR3 is made up of 14 amino acids. Trimming took 4 bases from V and 4 from J; bases not matched to a gene: 4. The CDR3 DNA sequence: TGTGCCAGCAGCTCCGGGACTAGAGCAGATACGCAGTATTTT. It encodes CASSSGTRADTQYF.

This chain links TRBV9 with TRBJ2-5; 8 nucleotides agree with TRBD1. CDR3 length equals 14 residues. V shed 3 bases and J 5 bases; nucleotides not matched to a gene: 6. Germline values: CDR1 SGDLS, CDR2 YYNGEE. The CDR3 DNA reads TGTGCCAGCAGCGGCACCAGGGGGCGGGAGACCCAGTACTTC. Protein sequence: CASSGTRGRETQYF.

This clonotype was counted a few times. V usage is TRBV10-1 and J usage is TRBJ2-1, with 7 bases that match TRBD2. With 3 bases clipped from V and 6 bases from J, the junction kept 5 bases outside the gene matches. This CDR3 is built from 14 residues. Per germline, CDR1 WNHNN and CDR2 SYGVQD (reference sequence). CDR3 bases: TGCGCCAGCAGTGATGGACTAGGTGGCAATGAGCAGTTCTTC. The encoded protein is CASSDGLGGNEQFF.

For this clonotype: Relative to the germline gene, one junction end is altered; a read error may explain this. The chain links TRBV7-2 to TRBJ2-3, with 10 positions matching TRBD2. The CDR3 runs to 17 residues. The germline gives CDR1 SGHTA, CDR2 FQGNSA. CDR3 in DNA: TGTGCCGGCAGCTTACGCCCCGAGCGGGGGGGTTTCGATACGCAGTATTTT. Translated: CAGSLRPERGGFDTQYF. Complete variable domain (other parts from reference TRBV7-2 and TRBJ2-3): GAGVSQSPSNKVTEKGKDVELRCDPISGHTALYWYRQSLGQGLEFLIYFQGNSAPDKSGLPSDRFSAERTGGSVSTLTIQRTQQEDSAVYLCAGSLRPERGGFDTQYFGPGTRLTVL.

This clonotype was detected only a few times. The chain carries TRBV12-3 or TRBV12-4 and TRBJ2-5; no definite D call. This CDR3 comprises 15 residues. Trimming removed 6 bases at V and 3 bases at J, with 17 bases between. CDR3 sequence reads: CASSILGLGKETQYF. Written as DNA, the CDR3 is TGTGCCAGCAGCATACTCGGGTTGGGGAAAGAGACCCAGTACTTC.

The rearrangement joins TRBV20-1 to TRBJ2-2; either TRBD1 or TRBD2 may fit D (6 bases each). Germline V gives CDR1 DFQATT, CDR2 SNEGSKA (reference sequence). The CDR3 runs to 15 residues. With 5 bases removed from V and 5 bases from J, the gap between germline ends came to 18 bases. The CDR3 loop reads CSAAEGGARTGELFF. The CDR3 nucleotides are TGCAGTGCTGCGGAGGGGGGCGCCCGAACCGGGGAGCTGTTTTTT.

This chain joins TRBV12-3 or TRBV12-4 and TRBJ2-5; 9 bases match TRBD1. The CDR3 is 16 amino acids. The ends lost 6 bases at V and 1 base at J; junction bases unmatched: 9. CDR3: CASRGSGQGSQETQYF. CDR3 nucleotide sequence: TGTGCCAGCAGGGGATCGGGACAGGGATCCCAAGAGACCCAGTACTTC.

This sequence joins TRBV20-1 and TRBJ2-5; possibly TRBD1 for D (5 bases). Germline values: CDR1 DFQATT, CDR2 SNEGSKA (reference sequence). The V gene lost 6 bases and the J gene lost 2 bases, with 16 bases spanning the gap. This CDR3 contains 14 residues. DNA for the CDR3: TGCAGTGCCGGAAGAACAGGAACGCAAGAGACCCAGTACTTC. It encodes CSAGRTGTQETQYF.

The rearrangement links TRBV7-9 to TRBJ2-4, with 9 bases aligning to TRBD1. Germline loops: CDR1 SEHNR, CDR2 FQNEAQ (reference sequence). Trimming took 5 bases from V and 2 from J; bases not matched to a gene: 4. The CDR3 has 15 amino acids. The CDR3, as DNA: TGTGCCAGCAGCCAGGGGACAGGGTCCAAAAACATTCAGTACTTC. Protein sequence: CASSQGTGSKNIQYF.

This chain links TRBV5-1 with TRBJ2-7; 8 bases align to TRBD2. V gave up 3 bases and J gave up 4 bases; unmatched junction bases: 18. The CDR3 is made up of 18 amino acids. Germline V gives CDR1 SGHRS, CDR2 YFSETQ. In DNA form, the CDR3 reads TGCGCCAGCAGCTGGTCTACGGACCCCCACCGCGGGGGGTACGAGCAGTACTTC. As protein: CASSWSTDPHRGGYEQYF.

V gene TRBV7-2 combines with J gene TRBJ2-5; TRBD2 agrees at 8 bases. This CDR3 contains 16 residues. The V gene's germline CDR1 is SGHTA and CDR2 FQGNSA. V shed 4 bases and J 1 base; nucleotides not matched to a gene: 8. The CDR3 sequence is CASSSRAGVVQETQYF. In DNA, the CDR3 is TGTGCCAGCAGCTCGAGAGCGGGAGTAGTCCAAGAGACCCAGTACTTC.

V usage is TRBV10-3 and J usage is TRBJ1-2; D is possibly TRBD1 (5 bases). Germline V gene data show CDR1 as ENHRY and CDR2 as SYGVKD. V lost 4 bases and J 8 bases, leaving 11 bases between the germline ends. The CDR3 contains 12 residues. The CDR3 reads CAISGQPPGYTF. CDR3 in DNA: TGTGCCATCAGTGGACAGCCTCCGGGCTACACCTTC.

This chain links TRBV7-2 with TRBJ2-2; D might be TRBD2 (7 bases). V lost 0 bases and J lost 7, with 12 bases in between. The CDR3 is made up of 15 amino acids. Looked up from germline, CDR1 is SGHTA and CDR2 is FQGNSA. The CDR3 DNA follows: TGTGCCAGCAGCTTAGCGACGGGGGGCGGCGGGGAGCTGTTTTTT. It is translated as CASSLATGGGGELFF. The full variable domain, in which reference TRBV7-2 and TRBJ2-2 provide the parts outside the CDR3, is GAGVSQSPSNKVTEKGKDVELRCDPISGHTALYWYRQSLGQGLEFLIYFQGNSAPDKSGLPSDRFSAERTGGSVSTLTIQRTQQEDSAVYLCASSLATGGGGELFFGEGSRLTVL.

The chain couples TRBV7-9 to TRBJ1-4; TRBD1 matches 7 bases. Germline CDR1 is SEHNR and CDR2 is FQNEAQ (reference sequence). The CDR3 loop spans 14 amino acids. V lost 3 bases to trimming and J lost 7 bases; unmatched junction nucleotides: 5. The CDR3 DNA sequence: TGTGCCAGCAGCTTGAGGGGGCAGAGTGAAAAACTGTTTTTT. Its translation: CASSLRGQSEKLFF. The full variable domain, with the rest looked up from reference TRBV7-9 and TRBJ1-4, is DTGVSQNPRHKITKRGQNVTFRCDPISEHNRLYWYRQTLGQGPEFLTYFQNEAQLEKSRLLSDRFSAERPKGSFSTLEIQRTEQGDSAMYLCASSLRGQSEKLFFGSGTQLSVL.

This clonotype has a handful of counts. The genes are TRBV27 and TRBJ2-7, with D hard to call. Germline CDR1 and CDR2: MNHEY and SMNVEV (reference sequence). Trimming shortened V by 7 bases and J by 0 bases, and 16 bases separated the two germline ends. The CDR3 loop spans 15 amino acids. This CDR3 is CASNTRSSSSYEQYF. The CDR3 DNA reads TGTGCCAGCAACACGCGGTCTTCGAGCTCCTACGAGCAGTACTTC.

At least ten counts were recorded for this clonotype. The chain combines TRBV7-2 with TRBJ2-5; 13 bases are shared with TRBD2. This CDR3 is built from 16 residues. Germline CDR1 is SGHTA and CDR2 is FQGNSA. The trim removed 1 base at V and 4 bases at J, leaving 3 bases unmatched. DNA of the CDR3: TGTGCCAGCAGCTTAGGACTAGCGGGAGGTATAGAGACCCAGTACTTC. Its translation: CASSLGLAGGIETQYF.

The chain recombines TRBV6-2 or TRBV6-3 with TRBJ2-1; D is perhaps TRBD1 (6 bases). V lost 6 bases and J lost 0, with 12 bases in between. This CDR3 has 15 amino acids. The germline CDR1 and CDR2 sequences are MNHEY and SVGEGT. The CDR3 sequence: CASSFQGISYNEQFF. DNA of the CDR3: TGTGCCAGCAGCTTTCAGGGGATCTCCTACAATGAGCAGTTCTTC.

CDR3 protein: CASSLDQGLYYEQYF. The CDR3 DNA reads as TGCGCCAGCAGCTTGGATCAGGGACTATACTACGAGCAGTACTTC. The rearrangement uses TRBV5-1 and TRBJ2-4, with 7 bases aligning to TRBD2. Gene TRBJ2-7 matches the end of the DNA better, so the J call may be wrong. This CDR3 has 15 residues. Germline lookup yields CDR1 SGHRS and CDR2 YFSETQ.

V is TRBV7-2 and J is TRBJ2-7; TRBD2 matches 8 bases. The CDR3 loop spans 14 amino acids. The V gene end was trimmed by 9 bases and the J gene end by 10 bases; junction bases not matched to a gene: 17. CDR1 is SGHTA and CDR2 is FQGNSA in the germline V gene. CDR3: CASKAGVGREIQYF. DNA for the CDR3: TGTGCCAGTAAAGCGGGAGTAGGTAGGGAGATCCAGTACTTC.

In its sample, this clonotype was seen many times. The chain joins TRBV7-2 to TRBJ2-7; 14 bases align to TRBD2. Germline V gives CDR1 SGHTA, CDR2 FQGNSA. The V segment lost 4 bases and the J segment 2 bases; nucleotides outside the gene matches: 4. CDR3 size: 16 residues. The CDR3 DNA is TGTGCCAGCAGCTCGGGACTAGCGGGAGTGGCCTACGAGCAGTACTTC. Translated, it gives CASSSGLAGVAYEQYF.

The CDR3 spells CASSLGGAWDTEAFF. DNA of the CDR3: TGTGCCAGCAGCTTAGGTGGGGCATGGGACACTGAAGCTTTCTTT. The genes are TRBV7-9 and TRBJ1-1; possible D gene TRBD1, 5 bases. The length of the CDR3 is 15 residues. The germline gives CDR1 SEHNR, CDR2 FQNEAQ (reference sequence). The ends were cut back, 1 base at V and 3 bases at J, with 12 bases in the middle.

Details on this clonotype: This may stem from a read error, because a much larger clone lies one nucleotide away. The CDR3 sequence is CSAGQIEGYEQYF. The CDR3 coding sequence is TGCAGCGCGGGACAGATTGAGGGCTACGAGCAGTACTTC. The chain recombines TRBV29-1 with TRBJ2-7, with 7 positions matching TRBD1. Germline CDR1 is SQVTM and CDR2 is ANQGSEA. Losses at the gene ends were 7 bases for V and 3 bases for J; bases not matched to a gene: 9. This CDR3 contains 13 residues.

The CDR3 DNA sequence: TGTGCCAGCAGCTTACGAGCAGGGTACACTGAAGCTTTCTTT. Protein product: CASSLRAGYTEAFF. The chain uses TRBV7-2 and TRBJ1-1; D perhaps matches TRBD1 (5 bases). The CDR3 totals 14 residues. Germline CDR1 SGHTA, CDR2 FQGNSA. V was cut by 2 bases and J by 3 bases, with 10 bases left in between. The full variable domain, its missing parts supplied by reference TRBV7-2 and TRBJ1-1, is GAGVSQSPSNKVTEKGKDVELRCDPISGHTALYWYRQSLGQGLEFLIYFQGNSAPDKSGLPSDRFSAERTGGSVSTLTIQRTQQEDSAVYLCASSLRAGYTEAFFGQGTRLTVV.